This is a list of T cell receptor beta chains from one sample in a study of OX40 agonist ivuxolimab in advanced cancers. Using immunoSEQ multiplex PCR, the repertoire was profiled, and TCRdb retains in-frame clones only, with some absent. The sample includes around 63,000 clones, about nine tenths of them seen just once. This material consisted of CD4+ or CD8+ T cells sorted from blood, taken in a trial of the OX40 agonist ivuxolimab. The receptor source for this set is an adult with an advanced solid tumor such as melanoma, head and neck, liver or kidney cancer. Both conserved end residues are part of each CDR3. A D gene is named only where the DNA matches it firmly.

V	length	D	J	DNA	CDR3
TRBV11-1	12	.	TRBJ1-1	TGTGCCAGCAGCTTACAGGGGCTTAAGGCTTTCTTT	CASSLQGLKAFF
TRBV28	15	TRBD1	TRBJ1-2	TGTGCCAGCAGTTCACCGGGACAGAATAACTATGGCTACACCTTC	CASSSPGQNNYGYTF
TRBV9	14	.	TRBJ1-3	TGTGCCAGCAGCTCCCGCGACTATGGAAACACCATATATTTT	CASSSRDYGNTIYF
TRBV6-1	13	TRBD1	TRBJ2-5	TGTGCCAGCAGCGCGGACAGGGCAGAGACCCAGTACTTC	CASSADRAETQYF
TRBV6-5	13	TRBD2	TRBJ2-2	TGTGCCAGCAGCTACGTGATGGCGGGGGACCTCCTTTTT	CASSYVMAGDLLF
TRBV5-8	13	.	TRBJ1-2	TGTGCCAGCAGCGTGGGGGTTAACTATGGCTACACCTTC	CASSVGVNYGYTF
TRBV6-6	14	TRBD1	TRBJ1-5	TGTGCCAGCAGTTACTCGACAGGGAATCAGCCCCAGCATTTT	CASSYSTGNQPQHF
TRBV10-3	11	.	TRBJ2-1	TGTGCCATCGCCCGGGAGCTTGAGCAGTTCTTC	CAIARELEQFF
TRBV15	14	.	TRBJ1-5	TGTGCCACCAGCAGAAGACAGGGCAATCAGCCCCAGCATTTT	CATSRRQGNQPQHF
TRBV6-1	13	.	TRBJ1-5	TGTGCCAGCAGAGGGGATGGCAATCAGCCCCAGCATTTT	CASRGDGNQPQHF
TRBV14	13	.	TRBJ2-5	TGTGCCAGCAGCCCCGGACTTCAAGAGACCCAGTACTTC	CASSPGLQETQYF
TRBV5-1	14	TRBD1	TRBJ2-7	TGCGCCAGCAGCTTGACAGGGGGTTCGGGTGAGCAGTACTTC	CASSLTGGSGEQYF
TRBV10-2	13	TRBD1	TRBJ1-1	TGCGCCAGCGGGGACAGGGAGAACACTGAAGCTTTCTTT	CASGDRENTEAFF
TRBV7-2	15	TRBD2	TRBJ2-7	TGTGCCAGCAGCTCTCTAGCGGGAGGCACCTACGAGCAGTACTTC	CASSSLAGGTYEQYF
TRBV5-5	16	.	TRBJ2-2	TGTGCCAGCAGCTTGGGAGCGGGTGTAGGCACCGGGGAGCTGTTTTTT	CASSLGAGVGTGELFF
TRBV9	15	.	TRBJ1-4	TGTGCCAGCAGCGGCGGGGCCCGGGGCAATGAAAAACTGTTTTTT	CASSGGARGNEKLFF
TRBV5-1	16	TRBD1	TRBJ2-7	TGCGCCAGCAGCTCGGGTGGGGACAGCAGGACATACGAGCAGTACTTC	CASSSGGDSRTYEQYF
TRBV11-1	15	TRBD2	TRBJ2-7	TGTGCCAGCAGCCCGGGGACTAGCGGGAGGCCCGAGCAGTACTTC	CASSPGTSGRPEQYF